This TCR beta chain is drawn from a study of spatial heterogeneity in lung cancer. General study findings and limits: For tumor T cells, estimated coverage reached only around 7% (alpha) and around 13% (beta). Counts of expanded intratumoral alpha and beta TCRs tracked tumor mutation counts. Ubiquitous and regional expanded TCR counts correlated with ubiquitous and regional nonsynonymous mutations, respectively.

J gave up 15 bases and V 5 bases, and 13 bases lay outside the gene matches. CDR1 is KGHSH, CDR2 LQKENI, per germline. CDR3 length: 15 amino acids. Sample time point: sample taken at primary tumor resection. The donors comprised some 70 untreated early-stage non-small cell lung cancer patients. Extraction of whole RNA from tumor, nontumor lung or frozen PBMC preceded unsorted sequencing. TCRdb re-called the 5' RACE reads through MiXCR, storing one row per CDR3 protein. The sample has some 97,000 distinct CDR3 sequences; approximately 4.4% are singletons. This clonotype occurred a few times. The target antigen is unknown.

The starting material was lung tumor tissue, obtained at surgery. This chain connects TRBV18 to TRBJ1-6; 10 nucleotides align to TRBD1. This clonotype was sampled from a male donor with early-stage non-small cell lung cancer. CDR3 in amino acids: CASSARTGGNLGLHF. The DNA for the CDR3 is TGTGCCAGCTCAGCAAGGACAGGGGGTAACCTTGGCCTCCACTTT.